A selection of T cell receptor beta chains follows, all from one sample in a study of blood T cell repertoires in COVID-19. Profiling relied on immunoSEQ multiplex PCR, and the TCRdb table lists in-frame clones only, not all of them. Of roughly 81,000 clones listed, roughly 87% are singletons. The sample consisted of peripheral blood. These TCRs come from a man aged 30 to 45 with acute or convalescent COVID-19. CDR3s include the opening cysteine and the closing phenylalanine or tryptophan. The order of the fields is J gene, V gene, clone size, D gene, CDR3 length, CDR3 protein, CDR3 DNA. A D gene is named only where the DNA matches it firmly. Clone size, where shown, is once, few, many, or a class for clones that have expanded.

TRBJ1-1 | TRBV19 | . | TRBD1 | 15 | CASSPPRTGGPEAFF | TGTGCCAGTAGTCCGCCCCGGACAGGGGGTCCTGAAGCTTTCTTT
TRBJ2-7 | TRBV9 | few | . | 14 | CASSVDGRLLEQYF | TGTGCCAGCAGCGTAGACGGGAGATTACTTGAGCAGTACTTC
TRBJ2-3 | TRBV18 | . | TRBD2 | 15 | CASSQGLAGGDTQYF | TGTGCCAGCTCACAGGGACTAGCGGGAGGAGATACGCAGTATTTT
TRBJ2-7 | TRBV11-2 | . | TRBD1 | 17 | CASSLGTGGATSYEQYF | TGTGCCAGCAGCTTAGGAACAGGGGGCGCAACAAGCTACGAGCAGTACTTC
TRBJ2-2 | TRBV6-5 | . | TRBD1 | 15 | CASSPGTGVTGELFF | TGTGCCTCCTCCCCCGGGACAGGGGTCACCGGGGAGCTGTTTTTT
TRBJ2-7 | TRBV19 | . | . | 15 | CASSNRAFAFYEQYF | TGTGCCAGTAGTAACAGGGCCTTTGCCTTCTACGAGCAGTACTTC
TRBJ2-1 | TRBV19 | . | . | 14 | CASSIGLANNEQFF | TGTGCCAGTAGTATAGGCCTAGCGAACAATGAGCAGTTCTTC
TRBJ2-6 | TRBV6-6 | . | . | 15 | CASTERDTGANVLTF | TGTGCCAGCACGGAACGGGACACTGGGGCCAACGTCCTGACTTTC
TRBJ2-1 | TRBV4-1 | . | TRBD2 | 15 | CASSQGGVAGAPGIF | TGCGCCAGCAGCCAAGGGGGGGTAGCGGGAGCTCCCGGTATCTTC
TRBJ1-1 | TRBV20-1 | . | . | 11 | CSATKSTEAFF | TGCAGTGCTACCAAATCCACTGAAGCTTTCTTT
TRBJ2-3 | TRBV28 | . | . | 17 | CASSAVRGRAQTDTQYF | TGTGCCAGCTCAGCGGTCAGGGGCAGGGCACAGACAGATACGCAGTATTTT
TRBJ2-7 | TRBV2 | . | . | 14 | CASTRGRGIHEQYF | TGTGCCAGCACTCGCGGAAGGGGTATCCACGAGCAGTACTTC
TRBJ2-5 | TRBV28 | . | . | 14 | CASSLWEGKETQYF | TGTGCCAGCAGTTTATGGGAGGGAAAGGAGACCCAGTACTTC
TRBJ2-1 | TRBV7-2 | . | . | 15 | CASSLTSLGNNEQFF | TGTGCCAGCAGCTTGACCTCCCTAGGCAACAATGAGCAGTTCTTC
TRBJ2-1 | TRBV7-2 | . | TRBD2 | 16 | CASSFLAGEIYNEQFF | TGTGCCAGCAGCTTCCTAGCGGGTGAGATCTACAATGAGCAGTTCTTC
TRBJ1-1 | TRBV4-1 | . | . | 15 | CASSQEGRGNTEAFF | TGCGCCAGCAGCCAGGAAGGTAGGGGGAACACTGAAGCTTTCTTT
TRBJ2-1 | TRBV7-9 | . | TRBD2 | 15 | CASSLLAGGFYEQFF | TGTGCCAGCAGCTTGTTAGCGGGAGGCTTCTATGAGCAGTTCTTC
TRBJ2-1 | TRBV7-9 | . | . | 17 | CASSLAVGGSGLPSRFF | TGTGCCAGCAGCTTAGCGGTGGGGGGTAGCGGACTCCCCAGCAGGTTCTTC
TRBJ1-5 | TRBV7-8 | . | . | 14 | CASSLTGYPQPQHF | TGTGCCAGCAGCCTTACAGGGTATCCTCAGCCCCAGCATTTT
TRBJ2-7 | TRBV24-1 | . | TRBD1 | 13 | CATSERDSYEQYF | TGTGCCACCAGTGAGAGGGACAGCTACGAGCAGTACTTC
TRBJ1-4 | TRBV30 | . | TRBD1 | 15 | CAWRETGGANEKLFF | TGTGCCTGGAGAGAAACAGGGGGCGCGAATGAAAAACTGTTTTTT
TRBJ2-7 | TRBV7-2 | few | TRBD2 | 17 | CASSLVLATDSSYEQYF | TGTGCCAGCAGCTTAGTACTAGCGACCGATAGCTCCTACGAGCAGTACTTC
TRBJ1-5 | TRBV5-1 | . | . | 13 | CASRGGRNQPQHF | TGCGCCAGCAGAGGGGGAAGAAATCAGCCCCAGCATTTT
TRBJ2-1 | TRBV29-1 | . | . | 10 | CSVGTTKQFF | TGCAGCGTTGGGACTACGAAGCAGTTCTTC
TRBJ1-6 | TRBV5-5 | . | . | 14 | CASKRTDNNSPLHF | TGTGCCAGCAAAAGAACAGACAATAATTCACCCCTCCACTTT